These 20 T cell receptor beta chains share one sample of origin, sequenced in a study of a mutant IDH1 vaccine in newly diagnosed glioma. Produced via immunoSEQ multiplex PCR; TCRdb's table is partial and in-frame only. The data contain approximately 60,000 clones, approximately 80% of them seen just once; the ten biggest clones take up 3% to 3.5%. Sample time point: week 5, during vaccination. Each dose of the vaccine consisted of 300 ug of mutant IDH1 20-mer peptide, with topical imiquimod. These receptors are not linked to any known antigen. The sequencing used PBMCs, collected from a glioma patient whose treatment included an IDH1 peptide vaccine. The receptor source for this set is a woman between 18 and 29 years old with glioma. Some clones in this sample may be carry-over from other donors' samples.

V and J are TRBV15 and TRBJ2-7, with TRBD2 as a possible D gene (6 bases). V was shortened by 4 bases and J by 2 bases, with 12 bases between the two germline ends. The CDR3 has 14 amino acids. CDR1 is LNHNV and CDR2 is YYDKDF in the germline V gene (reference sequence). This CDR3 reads CATSKGDLTYEQYF. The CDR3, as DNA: TGTGCCACCAGCAAAGGGGACTTAACCTACGAGCAGTACTTC. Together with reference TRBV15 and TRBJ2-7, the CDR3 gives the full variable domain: DAMVIQNPRYQVTQFGKPVTLSCSQTLNHNVMYWYQQKSSQAPKLLFHYYDKDFNNEADTPDNFQSRRPNTSFCFLDIRSPGLGDTAMYLCATSKGDLTYEQYFGPGTRLTVT.

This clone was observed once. The CDR3 DNA sequence: TGTGCCAGCAGCCCCCGGCAGTGGTTCAAGGGTGGCTACACCTTC. Protein product: CASSPRQWFKGGYTF. The V call is TRBV7-9, the J call TRBJ1-2; D unclear. The CDR3 contains 15 residues. Trimming shortened V by 5 bases and J by 7 bases, and 20 bases separated the two germline ends. CDR1 is SEHNR, CDR2 FQNEAQ, per germline (reference sequence).

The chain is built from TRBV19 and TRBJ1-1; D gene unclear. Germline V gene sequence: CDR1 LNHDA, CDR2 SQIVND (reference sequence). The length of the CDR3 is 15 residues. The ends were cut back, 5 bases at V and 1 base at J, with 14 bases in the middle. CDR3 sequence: CASSPTMRQNTEAFF. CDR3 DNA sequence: TGTGCCAGTAGTCCCACCATGAGGCAGAACACTGAAGCTTTCTTT.

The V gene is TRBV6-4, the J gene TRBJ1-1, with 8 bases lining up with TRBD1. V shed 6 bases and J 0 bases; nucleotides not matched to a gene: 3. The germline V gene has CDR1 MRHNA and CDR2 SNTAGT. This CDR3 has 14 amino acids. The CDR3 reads CASSPQGVNTEAFF. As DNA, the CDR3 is TGTGCCAGCAGCCCACAGGGGGTGAACACTGAAGCTTTCTTT.

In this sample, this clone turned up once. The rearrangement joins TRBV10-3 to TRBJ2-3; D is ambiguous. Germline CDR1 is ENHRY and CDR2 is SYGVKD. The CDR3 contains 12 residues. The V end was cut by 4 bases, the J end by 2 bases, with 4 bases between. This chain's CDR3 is CAISGTTDTQYF. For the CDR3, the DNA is TGTGCCATCAGTGGTACCACAGATACGCAGTATTTT.

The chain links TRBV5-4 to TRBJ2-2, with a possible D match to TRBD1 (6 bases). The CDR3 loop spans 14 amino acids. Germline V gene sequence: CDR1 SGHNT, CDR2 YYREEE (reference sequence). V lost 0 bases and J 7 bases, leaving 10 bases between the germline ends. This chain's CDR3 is CASSLGPRGGELFF. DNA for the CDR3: TGTGCCAGCAGCTTGGGGCCCAGGGGCGGGGAGCTGTTTTTT.

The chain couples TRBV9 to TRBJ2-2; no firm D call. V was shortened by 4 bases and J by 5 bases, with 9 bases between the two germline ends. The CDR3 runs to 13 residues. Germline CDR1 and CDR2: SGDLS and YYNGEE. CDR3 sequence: CASSNLVTGELFF. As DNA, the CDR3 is TGTGCCAGCAGCAACCTAGTTACCGGGGAGCTGTTTTTT.

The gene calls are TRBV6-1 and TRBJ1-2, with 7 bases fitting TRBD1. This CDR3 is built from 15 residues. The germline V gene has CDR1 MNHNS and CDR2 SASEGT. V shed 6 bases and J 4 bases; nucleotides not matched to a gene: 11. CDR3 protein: CASSLKGGQTYGYTF. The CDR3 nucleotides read TGTGCCAGCAGCCTCAAAGGGGGACAGACCTATGGCTACACCTTC.

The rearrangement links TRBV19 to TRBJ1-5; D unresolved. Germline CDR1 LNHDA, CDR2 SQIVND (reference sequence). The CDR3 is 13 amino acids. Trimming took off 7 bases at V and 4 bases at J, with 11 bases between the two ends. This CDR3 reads CASTTGGNQPQHF. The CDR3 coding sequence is TGTGCCAGTACCACGGGCGGGAATCAGCCCCAGCATTTT.

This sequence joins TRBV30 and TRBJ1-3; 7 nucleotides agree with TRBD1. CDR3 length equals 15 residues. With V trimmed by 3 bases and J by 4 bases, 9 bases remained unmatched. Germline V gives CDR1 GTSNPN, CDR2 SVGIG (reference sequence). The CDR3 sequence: CAWSPRRGPGNTIYF. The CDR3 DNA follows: TGTGCCTGGAGCCCTAGGAGGGGGCCCGGAAACACCATATATTTT.

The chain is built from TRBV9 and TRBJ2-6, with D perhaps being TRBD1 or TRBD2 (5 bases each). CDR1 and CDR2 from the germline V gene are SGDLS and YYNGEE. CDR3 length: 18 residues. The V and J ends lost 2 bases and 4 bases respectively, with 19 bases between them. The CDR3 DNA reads TGTGCCAGCAGCGTTTCGGCAGGGACGGTTGTGGGGGCCAACGTCCTGACTTTC. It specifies CASSVSAGTVVGANVLTF. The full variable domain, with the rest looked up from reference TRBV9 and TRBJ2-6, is DSGVTQTPKHLITATGQRVTLRCSPRSGDLSVYWYQQSLDQGLQFLIQYYNGEERAKGNILERFSAQQFPDLHSELNLSSLELGDSALYFCASSVSAGTVVGANVLTFGAGSRLTVL.

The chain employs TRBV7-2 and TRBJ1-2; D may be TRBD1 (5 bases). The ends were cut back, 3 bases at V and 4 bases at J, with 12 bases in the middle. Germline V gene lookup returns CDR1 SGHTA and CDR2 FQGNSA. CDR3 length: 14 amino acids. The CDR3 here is CASSLEGLGYGYTF. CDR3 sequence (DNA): TGTGCCAGCAGCTTGGAGGGGTTGGGCTATGGCTACACCTTC.

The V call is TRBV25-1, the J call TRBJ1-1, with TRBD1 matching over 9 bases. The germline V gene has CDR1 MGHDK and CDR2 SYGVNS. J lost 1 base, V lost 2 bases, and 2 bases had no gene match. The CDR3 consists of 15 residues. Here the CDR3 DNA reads TGTGCCAGCAGTGAACGGACAGGGGCGAACACTGAAGCTTTCTTT. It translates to CASSERTGANTEAFF.

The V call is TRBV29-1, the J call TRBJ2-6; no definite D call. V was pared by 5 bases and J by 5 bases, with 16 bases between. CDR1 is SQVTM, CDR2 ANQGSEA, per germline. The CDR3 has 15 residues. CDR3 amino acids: CSVSGFDLRANVLTF. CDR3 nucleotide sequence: TGCAGCGTTTCCGGCTTTGATCTTCGGGCCAACGTCCTGACTTTC.

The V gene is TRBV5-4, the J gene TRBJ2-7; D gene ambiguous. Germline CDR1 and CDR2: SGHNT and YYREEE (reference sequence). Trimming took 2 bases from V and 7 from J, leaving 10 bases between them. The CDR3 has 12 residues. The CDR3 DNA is TGTGCCAGCAGCTTCCGTACCGGTGAGCAGTACTTC. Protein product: CASSFRTGEQYF.

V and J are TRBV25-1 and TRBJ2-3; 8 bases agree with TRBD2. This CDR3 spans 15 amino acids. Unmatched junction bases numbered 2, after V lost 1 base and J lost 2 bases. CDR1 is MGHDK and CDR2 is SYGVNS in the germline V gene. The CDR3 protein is CASSESGGHTDTQYF. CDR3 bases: TGTGCCAGCAGTGAATCGGGGGGGCACACAGATACGCAGTATTTT. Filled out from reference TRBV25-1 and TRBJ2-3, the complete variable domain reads EADIYQTPRYLVIGTGKKITLECSQTMGHDKMYWYQQDPGMELHLIHYSYGVNSTEKGDLSSESTVSRIRTEHFPLTLESARPSHTSQYLCASSESGGHTDTQYFGPGTRLTVL.

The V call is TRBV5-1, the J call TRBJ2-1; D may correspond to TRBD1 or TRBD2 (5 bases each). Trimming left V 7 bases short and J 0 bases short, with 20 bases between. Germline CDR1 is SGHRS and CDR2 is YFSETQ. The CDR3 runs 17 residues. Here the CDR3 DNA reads TGCGCCAGCGTGAGGGGAATTTCGGGGAGCTCCTACAATGAGCAGTTCTTC. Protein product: CASVRGISGSSYNEQFF.

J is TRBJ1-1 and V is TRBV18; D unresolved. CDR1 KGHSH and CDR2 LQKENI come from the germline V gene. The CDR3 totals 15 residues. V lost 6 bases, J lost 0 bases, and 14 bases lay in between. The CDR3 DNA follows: TGTGCCAGCTCCCGGGGTAGCAGTCTGAACACTGAAGCTTTCTTT. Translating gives CASSRGSSLNTEAFF. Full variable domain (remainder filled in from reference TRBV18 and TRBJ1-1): NAGVMQNPRHLVRRRGQEARLRCSPMKGHSHVYWYRQLPEEGLKFMVYLQKENIIDESGMPKERFSAEFPKEGPSILRIQQVVRGDSAAYFCASSRGSSLNTEAFFGQGTRLTVV.

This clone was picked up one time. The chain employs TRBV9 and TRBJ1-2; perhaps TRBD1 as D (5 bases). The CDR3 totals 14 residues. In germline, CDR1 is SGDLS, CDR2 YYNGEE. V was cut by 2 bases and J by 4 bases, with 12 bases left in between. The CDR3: CASSVYTGFYGYTF. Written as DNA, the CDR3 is TGTGCCAGCAGCGTTTATACAGGATTCTATGGCTACACCTTC.

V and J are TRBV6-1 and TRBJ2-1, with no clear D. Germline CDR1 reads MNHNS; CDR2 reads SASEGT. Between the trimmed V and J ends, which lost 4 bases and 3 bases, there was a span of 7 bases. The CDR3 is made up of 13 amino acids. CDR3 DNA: TGTGCCAGCAGTGTGGAGAGCTACAATGAGCAGTTCTTC. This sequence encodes CASSVESYNEQFF.